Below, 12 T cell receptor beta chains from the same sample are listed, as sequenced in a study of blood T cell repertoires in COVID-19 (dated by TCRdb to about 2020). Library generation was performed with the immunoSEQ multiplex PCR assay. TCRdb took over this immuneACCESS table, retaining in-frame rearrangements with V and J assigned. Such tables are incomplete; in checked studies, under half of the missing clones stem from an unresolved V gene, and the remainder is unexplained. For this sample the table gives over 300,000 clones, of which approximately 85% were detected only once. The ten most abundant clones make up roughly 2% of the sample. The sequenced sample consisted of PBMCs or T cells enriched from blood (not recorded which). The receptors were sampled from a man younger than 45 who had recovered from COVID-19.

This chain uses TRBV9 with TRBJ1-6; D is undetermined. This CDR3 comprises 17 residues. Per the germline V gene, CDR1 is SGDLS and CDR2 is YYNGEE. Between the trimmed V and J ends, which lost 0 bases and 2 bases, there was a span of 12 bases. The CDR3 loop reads CASSVAGTDTYNSPLHF. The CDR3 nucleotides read TGTGCCAGCAGCGTAGCTGGAACAGACACCTATAATTCACCCCTCCACTTT.

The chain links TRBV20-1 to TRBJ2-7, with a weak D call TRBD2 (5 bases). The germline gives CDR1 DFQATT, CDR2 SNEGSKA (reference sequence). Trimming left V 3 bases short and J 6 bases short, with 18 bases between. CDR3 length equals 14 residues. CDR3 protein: CSASLTGERGEQYF. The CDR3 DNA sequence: TGCAGTGCTAGTTTGACCGGGGAACGGGGCGAGCAGTACTTC.

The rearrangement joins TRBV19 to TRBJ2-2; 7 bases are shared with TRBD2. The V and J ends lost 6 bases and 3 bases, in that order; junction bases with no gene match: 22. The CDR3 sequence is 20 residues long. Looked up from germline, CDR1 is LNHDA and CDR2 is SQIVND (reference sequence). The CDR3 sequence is CASSAGEADIDRWDTGELFF. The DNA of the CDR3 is TGTGCCAGTAGCGCGGGGGAGGCGGATATAGATCGATGGGACACCGGGGAGCTGTTTTTT.

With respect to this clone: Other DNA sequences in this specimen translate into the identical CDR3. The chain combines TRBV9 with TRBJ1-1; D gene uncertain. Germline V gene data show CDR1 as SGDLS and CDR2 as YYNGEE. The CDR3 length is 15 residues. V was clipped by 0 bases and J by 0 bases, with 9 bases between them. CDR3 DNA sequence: TGTGCCAGCAGCGTAGATCCGGGGATGAACACTGAAGCTTTCTTT. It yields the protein CASSVDPGMNTEAFF.

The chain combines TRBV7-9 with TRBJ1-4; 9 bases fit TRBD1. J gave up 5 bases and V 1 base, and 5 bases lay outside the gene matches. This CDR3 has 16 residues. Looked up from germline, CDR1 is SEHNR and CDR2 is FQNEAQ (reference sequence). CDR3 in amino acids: CASSLERGTGNEKLFF. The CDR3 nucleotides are TGTGCCAGCAGCTTAGAACGCGGGACAGGGAATGAAAAACTGTTTTTT.

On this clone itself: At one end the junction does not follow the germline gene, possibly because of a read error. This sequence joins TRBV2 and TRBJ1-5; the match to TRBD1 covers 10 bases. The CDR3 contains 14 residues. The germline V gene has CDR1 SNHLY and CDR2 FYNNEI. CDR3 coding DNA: TGTGCCAGCACTGAAGGGACAGGGGATCAGCCCCAGCATTTT. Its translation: CASTEGTGDQPQHF.

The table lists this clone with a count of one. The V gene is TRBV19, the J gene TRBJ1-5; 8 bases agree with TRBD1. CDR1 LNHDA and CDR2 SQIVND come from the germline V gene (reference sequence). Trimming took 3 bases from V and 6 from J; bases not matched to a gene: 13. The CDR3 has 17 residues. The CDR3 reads CASSIQPLGQGVQPQHF. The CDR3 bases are TGTGCCAGTAGTATCCAACCTCTCGGACAGGGCGTTCAGCCCCAGCATTTT.

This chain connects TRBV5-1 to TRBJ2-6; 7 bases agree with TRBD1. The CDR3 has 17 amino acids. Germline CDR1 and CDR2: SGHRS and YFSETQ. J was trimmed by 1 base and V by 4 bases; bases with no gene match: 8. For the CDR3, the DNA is TGCGCCAGCAGCATCCGGGACAGAAATTCTGGGGCCAACGTCCTGACTTTC. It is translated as CASSIRDRNSGANVLTF.

CDR3 in amino acids: CASSPRTGQHEQYF. As DNA, the CDR3 is TGCGCCAGCAGCCCTAGGACAGGGCAGCACGAGCAGTACTTC. The chain uses TRBV4-1 and TRBJ2-7, with TRBD1 matching over 8 bases. CDR3 size: 14 residues. The germline CDR1 and CDR2 sequences are MGHRA and YSYEKL. Trimming at V came to 4 bases and at J to 5 bases, leaving 7 bases not matched to a gene.

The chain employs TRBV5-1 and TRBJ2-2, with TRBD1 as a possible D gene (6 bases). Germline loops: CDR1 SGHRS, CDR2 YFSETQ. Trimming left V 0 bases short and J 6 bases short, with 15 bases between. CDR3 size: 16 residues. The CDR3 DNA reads TGCGCCAGCAGCTTGGGGACAGTGGGGCCCCCCGGGGAGCTGTTTTTT. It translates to CASSLGTVGPPGELFF.

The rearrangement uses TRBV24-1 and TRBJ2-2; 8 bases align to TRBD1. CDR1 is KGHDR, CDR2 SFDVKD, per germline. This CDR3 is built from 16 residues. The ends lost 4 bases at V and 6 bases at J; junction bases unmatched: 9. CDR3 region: CATSEPGTGRAGELFF. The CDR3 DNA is TGTGCCACCAGTGAGCCCGGGACAGGAAGAGCCGGGGAGCTGTTTTTT.

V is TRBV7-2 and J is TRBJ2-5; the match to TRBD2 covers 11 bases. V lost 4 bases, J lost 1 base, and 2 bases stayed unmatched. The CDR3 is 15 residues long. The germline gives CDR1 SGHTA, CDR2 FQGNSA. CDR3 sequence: CASSSLAGGQETQYF. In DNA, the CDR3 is TGTGCCAGCAGCTCTCTAGCGGGGGGCCAAGAGACCCAGTACTTC.